The clone carrying this TCR beta chain was recorded a few times. Deletions cut 7 bases from V and 1 base from J, with 25 bases between. From germline, CDR1 is SGHAT and CDR2 FQNNGV. The CDR3 totals 18 residues. This entry belongs to a study of PD-L1 blockade in urothelial cancer. Study-wide background: From 0 to 3 prior chemotherapy regimens had been given to the patients. Blood was tested 3 weeks (second dose) and 6 weeks into treatment.

Specified time point: pretreatment peripheral blood. Repertoires were generated with immunoSEQ multiplex PCR, while TCRdb's copy carries only in-frame clones and drops some. The table lists about 95,000 clones, around 89% of them singletons. The sequences come from PBMCs, collected around atezolizumab (anti-PD-L1) treatment. The clonotype originates from a man aged 55 to 69 with urothelial cancer. The gene calls are TRBV11-2 and TRBJ1-1, with D possibly matching TRBD1 (5 bases). The CDR3 DNA reads TGTGCCAGCACCAGCTTTAAGGGGTCCAGGGATTCGAACACTGAAGCTTTCTTT. It yields the protein CASTSFKGSRDSNTEAFF.